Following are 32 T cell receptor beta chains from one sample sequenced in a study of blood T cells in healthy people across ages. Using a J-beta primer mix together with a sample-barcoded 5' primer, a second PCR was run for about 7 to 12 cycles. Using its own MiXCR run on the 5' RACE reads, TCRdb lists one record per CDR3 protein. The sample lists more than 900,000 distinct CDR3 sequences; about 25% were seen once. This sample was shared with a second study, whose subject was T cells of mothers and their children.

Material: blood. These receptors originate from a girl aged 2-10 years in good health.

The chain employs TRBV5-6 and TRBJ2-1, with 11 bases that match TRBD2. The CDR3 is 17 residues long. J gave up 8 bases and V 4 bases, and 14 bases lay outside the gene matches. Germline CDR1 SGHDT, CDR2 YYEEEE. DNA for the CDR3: TGTGCCAGCAGCCAAAGGTCCGGGACTAGCGGCCTCCATGAGCAGTTCTTC. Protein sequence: CASSQRSGTSGLHEQFF.

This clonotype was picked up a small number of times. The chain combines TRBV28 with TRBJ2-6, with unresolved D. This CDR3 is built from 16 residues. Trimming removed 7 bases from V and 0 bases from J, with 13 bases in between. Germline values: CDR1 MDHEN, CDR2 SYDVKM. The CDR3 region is CASTSPSISGANVLTF. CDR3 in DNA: TGTGCCAGCACCTCCCCCTCTATCTCTGGGGCCAACGTCCTGACTTTC.

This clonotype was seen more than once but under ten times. DNA of the CDR3: TGTGCCAGCAACCCGGACGGATCGTATAATTCACCCCTCCACTTT. This gives the protein CASNPDGSYNSPLHF. The chain links TRBV12-3 or TRBV12-4 to TRBJ1-6; D remains ambiguous. The germline V and J ends were trimmed by 7 bases and 4 bases, with 14 bases remaining between them. The CDR3 runs 15 residues.

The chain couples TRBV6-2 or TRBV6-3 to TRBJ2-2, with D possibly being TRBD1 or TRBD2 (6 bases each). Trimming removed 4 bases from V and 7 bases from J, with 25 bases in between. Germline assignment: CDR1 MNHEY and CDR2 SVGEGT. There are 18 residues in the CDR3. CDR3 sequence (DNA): TGTGCCAGCAGTTCCTGGGTGCTTGGACAGTCGGGGGTCGGGGAGCTGTTTTTT. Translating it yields CASSSWVLGQSGVGELFF.

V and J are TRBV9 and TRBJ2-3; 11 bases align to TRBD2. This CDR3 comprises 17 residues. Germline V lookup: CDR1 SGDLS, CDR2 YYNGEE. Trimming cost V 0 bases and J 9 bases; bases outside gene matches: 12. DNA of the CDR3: TGTGCCAGCAGCGTAGAGATAGCGGGGGGGCCCCCCGGAACGCAGTATTTT. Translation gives CASSVEIAGGPPGTQYF.

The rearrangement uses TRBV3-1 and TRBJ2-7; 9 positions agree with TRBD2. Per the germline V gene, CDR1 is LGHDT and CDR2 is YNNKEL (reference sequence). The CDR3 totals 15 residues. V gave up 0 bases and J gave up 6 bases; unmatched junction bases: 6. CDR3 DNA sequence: TGTGCCAGCAGCCAAGATTCTAGCGGGGTATTCGAGCAGTACTTC. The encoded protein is CASSQDSSGVFEQYF.

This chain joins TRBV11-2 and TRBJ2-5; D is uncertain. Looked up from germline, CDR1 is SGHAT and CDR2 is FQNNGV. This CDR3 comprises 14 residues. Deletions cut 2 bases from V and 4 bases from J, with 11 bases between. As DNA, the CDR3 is TGTGCCAGCAGCTTAAGTAATGGGATAGAGACCCAGTACTTC. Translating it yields CASSLSNGIETQYF.

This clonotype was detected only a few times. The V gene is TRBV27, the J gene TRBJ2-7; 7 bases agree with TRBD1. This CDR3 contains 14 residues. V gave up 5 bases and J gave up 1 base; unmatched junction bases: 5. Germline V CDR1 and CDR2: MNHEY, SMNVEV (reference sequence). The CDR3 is CASSDRDRSYEQYF. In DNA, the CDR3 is TGTGCCAGCAGTGACCGGGACAGATCCTACGAGCAGTACTTC.

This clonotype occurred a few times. The CDR3 nucleotides are TGCAGCGTTCTAGAGCCCTACAATGAGCAGTTCTTC. Translation gives CSVLEPYNEQFF. The gene calls are TRBV29-1 and TRBJ2-1; D ambiguous. Trimming removed 5 bases from V and 2 bases from J, with 7 bases in between. Germline CDR1 SQVTM, CDR2 ANQGSEA. The CDR3 has 12 amino acids.

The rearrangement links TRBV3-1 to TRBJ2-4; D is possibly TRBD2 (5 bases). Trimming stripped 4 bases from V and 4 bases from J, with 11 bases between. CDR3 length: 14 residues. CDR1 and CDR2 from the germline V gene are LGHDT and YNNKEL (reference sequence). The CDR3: CASSLRTEKNIQYF. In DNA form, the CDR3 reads TGTGCCAGCAGCCTCAGGACTGAAAAAAACATTCAGTACTTC.

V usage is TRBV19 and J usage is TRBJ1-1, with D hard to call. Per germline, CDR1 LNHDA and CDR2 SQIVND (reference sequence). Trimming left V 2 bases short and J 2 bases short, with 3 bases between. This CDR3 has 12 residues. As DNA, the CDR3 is TGTGCCAGTAGTATATCCAACACTGAAGCTTTCTTT. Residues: CASSISNTEAFF.

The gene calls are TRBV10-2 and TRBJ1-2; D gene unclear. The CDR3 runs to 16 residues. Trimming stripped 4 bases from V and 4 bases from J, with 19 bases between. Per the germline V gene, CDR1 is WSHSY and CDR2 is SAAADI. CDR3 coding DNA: TGCGCCAGCAGTGGGCAAGGACCGACGATATTCTATGGCTACACCTTC. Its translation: CASSGQGPTIFYGYTF.

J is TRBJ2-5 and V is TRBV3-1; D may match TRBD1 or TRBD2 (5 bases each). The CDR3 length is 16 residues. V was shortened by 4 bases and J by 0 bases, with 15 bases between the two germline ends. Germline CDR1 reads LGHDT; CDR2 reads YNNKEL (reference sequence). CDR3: CASSPEGLWDQETQYF. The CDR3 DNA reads TGTGCCAGCAGCCCCGAGGGGCTCTGGGACCAAGAGACCCAGTACTTC.

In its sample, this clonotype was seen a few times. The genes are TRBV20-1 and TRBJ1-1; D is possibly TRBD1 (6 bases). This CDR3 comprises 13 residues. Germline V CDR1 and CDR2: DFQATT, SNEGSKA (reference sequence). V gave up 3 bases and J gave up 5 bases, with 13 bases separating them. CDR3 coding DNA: TGCAGTGCTAGGCAATTAAGGGGGACTGAAGCTTTCTTT. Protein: CSARQLRGTEAFF.

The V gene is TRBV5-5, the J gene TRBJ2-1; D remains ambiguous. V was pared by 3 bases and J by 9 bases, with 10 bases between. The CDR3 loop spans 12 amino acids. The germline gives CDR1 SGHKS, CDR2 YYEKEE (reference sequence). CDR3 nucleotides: TGTGCCAGCAGCTCGGGCGTGGGTGAGCAGTTCTTC. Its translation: CASSSGVGEQFF.

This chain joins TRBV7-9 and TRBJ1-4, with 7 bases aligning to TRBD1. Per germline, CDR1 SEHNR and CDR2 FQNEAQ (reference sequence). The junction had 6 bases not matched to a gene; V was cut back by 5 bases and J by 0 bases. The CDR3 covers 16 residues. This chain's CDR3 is CASSQQGSATNEKLFF. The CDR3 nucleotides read TGTGCCAGCAGCCAACAGGGGTCTGCAACTAATGAAAAACTGTTTTTT.

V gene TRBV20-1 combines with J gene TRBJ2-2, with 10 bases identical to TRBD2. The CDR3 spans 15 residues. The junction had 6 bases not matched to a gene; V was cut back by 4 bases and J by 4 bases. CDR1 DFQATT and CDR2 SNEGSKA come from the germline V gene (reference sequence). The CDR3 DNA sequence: TGCAGTGCTAAAGGGACTAGCGCGAGCACCGGGGAGCTGTTTTTT. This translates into CSAKGTSASTGELFF.

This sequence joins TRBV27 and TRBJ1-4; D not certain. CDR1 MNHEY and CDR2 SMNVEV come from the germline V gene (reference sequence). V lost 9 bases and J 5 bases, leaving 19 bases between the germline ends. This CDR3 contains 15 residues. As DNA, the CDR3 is TGTGCCAGTCGGGCCTCACGGGCCCGAAATGAAAAACTGTTTTTT. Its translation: CASRASRARNEKLFF.

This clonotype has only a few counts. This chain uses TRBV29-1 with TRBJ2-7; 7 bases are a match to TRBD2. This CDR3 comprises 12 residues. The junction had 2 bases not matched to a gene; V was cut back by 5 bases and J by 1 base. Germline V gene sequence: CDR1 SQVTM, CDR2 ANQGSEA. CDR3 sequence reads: CSVRGRSYEQYF. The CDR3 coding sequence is TGCAGCGTTCGCGGGAGATCCTACGAGCAGTACTTC.

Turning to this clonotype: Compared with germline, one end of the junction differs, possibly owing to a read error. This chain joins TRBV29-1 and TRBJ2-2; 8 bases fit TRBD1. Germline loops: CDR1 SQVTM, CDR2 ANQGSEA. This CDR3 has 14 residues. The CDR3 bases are TGCAGCATTGAGGACAGGGCGAACACCGGGGAGCTGTTTTTT. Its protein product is CSIEDRANTGELFF.

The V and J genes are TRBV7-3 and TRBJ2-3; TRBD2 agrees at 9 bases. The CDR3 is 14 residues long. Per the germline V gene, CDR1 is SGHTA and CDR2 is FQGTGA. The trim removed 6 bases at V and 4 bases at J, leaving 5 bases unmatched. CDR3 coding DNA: TGTGCCAGCAGTAGGGTAGCGGGAGCAGATACGCAGTATTTT. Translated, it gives CASSRVAGADTQYF.

The CDR3 nucleotides read TGTGCCAGCAGCTCCCGGACAGGAATAACCGGGGAGCTGTTTTTT. Translated, it gives CASSSRTGITGELFF. The J gene is TRBJ2-2, the V gene TRBV7-9, with 7 bases lining up with TRBD1. This CDR3 spans 15 amino acids. Germline V gene lookup returns CDR1 SEHNR and CDR2 FQNEAQ (reference sequence). The V gene end was trimmed by 4 bases and the J gene end by 5 bases; junction bases not matched to a gene: 7. The full variable domain, in which reference TRBV7-9 and TRBJ2-2 provide the parts outside the CDR3, is DTGVSQNPRHKITKRGQNVTFRCDPISEHNRLYWYRQTLGQGPEFLTYFQNEAQLEKSRLLSDRFSAERPKGSFSTLEIQRTEQGDSAMYLCASSSRTGITGELFFGEGSRLTVL.

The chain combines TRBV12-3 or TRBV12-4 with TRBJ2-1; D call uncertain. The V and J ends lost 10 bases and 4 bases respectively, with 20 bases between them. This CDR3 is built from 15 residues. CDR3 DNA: TGTGCCAACATAGAGTACGAGACGGAGTACAATGAGCAGTTCTTC. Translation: CANIEYETEYNEQFF.

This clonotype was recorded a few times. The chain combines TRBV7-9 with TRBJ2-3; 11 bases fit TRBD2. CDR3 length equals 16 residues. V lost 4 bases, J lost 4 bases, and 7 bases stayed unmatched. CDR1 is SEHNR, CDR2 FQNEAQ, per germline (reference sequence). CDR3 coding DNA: TGTGCCAGCAGCTCTCCACTAGCGGGAGTGCCAGATACGCAGTATTTT. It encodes CASSSPLAGVPDTQYF.

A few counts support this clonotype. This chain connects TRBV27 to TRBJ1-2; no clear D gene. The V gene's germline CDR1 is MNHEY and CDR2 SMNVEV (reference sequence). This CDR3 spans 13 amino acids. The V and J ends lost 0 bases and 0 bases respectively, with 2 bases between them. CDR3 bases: TGTGCCAGCAGTTTATCCGCTAACTATGGCTACACCTTC. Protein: CASSLSANYGYTF.

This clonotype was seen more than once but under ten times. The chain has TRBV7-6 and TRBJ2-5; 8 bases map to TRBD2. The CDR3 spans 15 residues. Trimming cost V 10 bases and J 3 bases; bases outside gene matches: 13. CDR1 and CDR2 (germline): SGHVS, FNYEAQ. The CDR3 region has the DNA TGTGCCACATCCCAATCACTAGCGGAGAAAGAGACCCAGTACTTC. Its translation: CATSQSLAEKETQYF.

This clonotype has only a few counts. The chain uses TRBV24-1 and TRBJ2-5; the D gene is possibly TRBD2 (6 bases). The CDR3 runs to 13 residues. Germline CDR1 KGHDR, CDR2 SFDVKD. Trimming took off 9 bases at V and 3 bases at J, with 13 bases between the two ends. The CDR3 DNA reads TGTGCCACCGGGACTTTGGCTGAAGAGACCCAGTACTTC. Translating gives CATGTLAEETQYF.

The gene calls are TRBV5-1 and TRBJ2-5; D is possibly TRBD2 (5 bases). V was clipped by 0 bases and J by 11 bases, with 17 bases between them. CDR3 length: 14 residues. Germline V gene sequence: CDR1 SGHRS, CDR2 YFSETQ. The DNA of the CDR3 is TGCGCCAGCAGCTTGGACGGTGAGCGAAGGGAGCAGTACTTC. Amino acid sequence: CASSLDGERREQYF.

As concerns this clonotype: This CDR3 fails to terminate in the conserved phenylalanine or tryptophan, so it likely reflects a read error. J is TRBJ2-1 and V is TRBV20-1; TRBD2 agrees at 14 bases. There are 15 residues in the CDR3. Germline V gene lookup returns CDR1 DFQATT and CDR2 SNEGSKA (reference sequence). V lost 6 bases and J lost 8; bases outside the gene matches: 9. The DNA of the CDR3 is TGCAGTGCCGACCCGGGGACTAGCGGGAGCTATGAGCAGTTCCTC. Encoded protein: CSADPGTSGSYEQFL.

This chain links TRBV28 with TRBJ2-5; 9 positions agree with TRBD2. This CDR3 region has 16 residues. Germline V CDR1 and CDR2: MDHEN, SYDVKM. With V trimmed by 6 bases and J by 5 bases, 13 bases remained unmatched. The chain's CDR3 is CASSSSGRTRGETQYF. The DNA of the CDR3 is TGTGCCAGCAGCTCGAGCGGGAGGACGAGGGGGGAGACCCAGTACTTC.

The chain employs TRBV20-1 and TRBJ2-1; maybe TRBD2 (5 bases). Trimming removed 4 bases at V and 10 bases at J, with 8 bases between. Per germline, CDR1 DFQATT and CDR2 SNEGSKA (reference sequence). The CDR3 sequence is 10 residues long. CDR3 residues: CSAMSGEQFF. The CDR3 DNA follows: TGCAGTGCTATGAGCGGAGAGCAGTTCTTC.

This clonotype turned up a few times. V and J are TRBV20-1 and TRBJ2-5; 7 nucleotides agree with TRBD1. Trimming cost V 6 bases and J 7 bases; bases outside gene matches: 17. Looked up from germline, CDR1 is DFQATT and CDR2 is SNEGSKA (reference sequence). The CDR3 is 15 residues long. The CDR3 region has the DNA TGCAGTGCACAGGGGACGTCGAAAAAACCTGGGACCCAGTACTTC. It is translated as CSAQGTSKKPGTQYF.